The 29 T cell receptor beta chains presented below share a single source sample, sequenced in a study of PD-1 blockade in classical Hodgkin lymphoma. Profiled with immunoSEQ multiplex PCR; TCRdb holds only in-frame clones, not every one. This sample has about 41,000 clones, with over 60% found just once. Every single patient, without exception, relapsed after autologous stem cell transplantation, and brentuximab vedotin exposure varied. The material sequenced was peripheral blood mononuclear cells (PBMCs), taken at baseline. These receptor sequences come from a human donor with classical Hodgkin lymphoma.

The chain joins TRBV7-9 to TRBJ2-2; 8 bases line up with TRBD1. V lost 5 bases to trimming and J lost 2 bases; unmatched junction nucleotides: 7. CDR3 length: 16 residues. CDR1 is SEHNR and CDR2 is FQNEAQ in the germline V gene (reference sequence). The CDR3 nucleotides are TGTGCCAGCAGCAACAAACAGGGGGATAACACCGGGGAGCTGTTTTTT. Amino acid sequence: CASSNKQGDNTGELFF.

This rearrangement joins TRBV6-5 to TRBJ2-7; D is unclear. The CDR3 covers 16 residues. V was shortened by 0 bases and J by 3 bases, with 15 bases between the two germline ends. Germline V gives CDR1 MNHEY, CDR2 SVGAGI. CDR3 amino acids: CASSYSNPGSNYEQYF. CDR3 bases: TGTGCCAGCAGTTACTCGAATCCGGGTTCTAACTACGAGCAGTACTTC.

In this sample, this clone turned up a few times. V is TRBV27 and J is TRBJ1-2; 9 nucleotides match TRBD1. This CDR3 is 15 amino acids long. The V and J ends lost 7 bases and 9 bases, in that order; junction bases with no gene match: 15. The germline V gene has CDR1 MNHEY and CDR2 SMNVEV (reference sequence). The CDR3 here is CASTLTSGTGRRYTF. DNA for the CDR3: TGTGCCAGCACCCTAACCTCCGGGACAGGGCGTCGCTACACCTTC.

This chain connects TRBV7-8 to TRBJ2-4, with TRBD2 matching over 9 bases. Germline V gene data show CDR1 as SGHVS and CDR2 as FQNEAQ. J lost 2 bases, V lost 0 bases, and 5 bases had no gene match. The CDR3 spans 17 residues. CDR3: CASSLALAGGTKNIQYF. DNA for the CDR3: TGTGCCAGCAGCTTAGCCCTGGCGGGAGGGACCAAAAACATTCAGTACTTC.

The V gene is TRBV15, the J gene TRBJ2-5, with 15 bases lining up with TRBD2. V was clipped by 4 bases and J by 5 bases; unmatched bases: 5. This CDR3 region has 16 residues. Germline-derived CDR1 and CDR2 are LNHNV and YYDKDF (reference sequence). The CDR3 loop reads CATSTRTSGRGETQYF. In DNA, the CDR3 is TGTGCCACCAGCACCCGGACTAGCGGGAGGGGGGAGACCCAGTACTTC.

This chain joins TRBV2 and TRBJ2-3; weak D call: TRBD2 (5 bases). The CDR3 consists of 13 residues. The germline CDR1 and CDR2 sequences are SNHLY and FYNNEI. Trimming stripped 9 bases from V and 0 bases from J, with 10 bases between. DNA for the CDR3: TGTGCCAGGTATACGGGGAGCACAGATACGCAGTATTTT. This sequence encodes CARYTGSTDTQYF.

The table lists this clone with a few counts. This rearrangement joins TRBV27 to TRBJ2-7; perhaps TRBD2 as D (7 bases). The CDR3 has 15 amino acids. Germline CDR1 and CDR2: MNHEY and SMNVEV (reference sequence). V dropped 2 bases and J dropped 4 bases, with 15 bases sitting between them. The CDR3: CASSLQGGGKYEQYF. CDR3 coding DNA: TGTGCCAGCAGTTTACAAGGGGGGGGGAAGTACGAGCAGTACTTC.

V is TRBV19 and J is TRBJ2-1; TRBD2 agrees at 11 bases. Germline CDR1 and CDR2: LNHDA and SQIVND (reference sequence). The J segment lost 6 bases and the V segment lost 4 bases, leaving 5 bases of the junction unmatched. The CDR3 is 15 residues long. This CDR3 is CASSRLAGQGNEQFF. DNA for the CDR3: TGTGCCAGTAGTAGACTAGCGGGACAGGGCAATGAGCAGTTCTTC.

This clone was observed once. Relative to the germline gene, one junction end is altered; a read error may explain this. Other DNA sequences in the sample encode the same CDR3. Written as DNA, the CDR3 is TGCGCCAGCAGCCGAGGGGGCATCTATGGCTACACCTTC. Its translation is CASSRGGIYGYTF. V and J are TRBV14 and TRBJ1-2; 7 positions match TRBD1. The CDR3 covers 13 residues. Germline-derived CDR1 and CDR2 are SGHDN and FVKESK.

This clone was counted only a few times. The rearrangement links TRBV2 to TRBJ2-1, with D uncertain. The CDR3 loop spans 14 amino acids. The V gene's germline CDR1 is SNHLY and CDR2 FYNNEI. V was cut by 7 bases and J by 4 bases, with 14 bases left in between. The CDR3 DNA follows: TGTGCCAGCAATGGTGATTTCGTTTACAATGAGCAGTTCTTC. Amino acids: CASNGDFVYNEQFF. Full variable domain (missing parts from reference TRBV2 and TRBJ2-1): EPEVTQTPSHQVTQMGQEVILRCVPISNHLYFYWYRQILGQKVEFLVSFYNNEISEKSEIFDDQFSVERPDGSNFTLKIRSTKLEDSAMYFCASNGDFVYNEQFFGPGTRLTVL.

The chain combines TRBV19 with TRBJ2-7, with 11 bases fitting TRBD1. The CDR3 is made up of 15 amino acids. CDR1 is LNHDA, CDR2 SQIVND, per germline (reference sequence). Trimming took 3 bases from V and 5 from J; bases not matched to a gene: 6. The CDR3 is CASSIGQGAKNEQYF. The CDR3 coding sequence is TGTGCCAGTAGTATTGGACAGGGGGCTAAGAACGAGCAGTACTTC.

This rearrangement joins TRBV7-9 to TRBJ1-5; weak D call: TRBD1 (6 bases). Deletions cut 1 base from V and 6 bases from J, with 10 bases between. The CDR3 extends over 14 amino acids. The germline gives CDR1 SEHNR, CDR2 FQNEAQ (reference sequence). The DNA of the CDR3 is TGTGCCAGCAGCTTAGGGGGGCTGGGTCAGCCCCAGCATTTT. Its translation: CASSLGGLGQPQHF.

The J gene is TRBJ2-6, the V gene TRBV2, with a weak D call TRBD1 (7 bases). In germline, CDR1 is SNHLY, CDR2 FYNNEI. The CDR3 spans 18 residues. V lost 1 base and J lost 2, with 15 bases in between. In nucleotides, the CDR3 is TGTGCCAGCAGTGAAGGGAGGGGGCGCGTTGCTGGGGCCAACGTCCTGACTTTC. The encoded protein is CASSEGRGRVAGANVLTF.

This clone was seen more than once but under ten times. DNA for the CDR3: TGTGCCAGCAGTTTAGTGGGGGGCCGGTATGGCTACACCTTC. Translated: CASSLVGGRYGYTF. The rearrangement joins TRBV27 to TRBJ1-2, with a tentative D call TRBD1 (6 bases). The CDR3 contains 14 residues. The germline V and J ends were trimmed by 2 bases and 5 bases, with 12 bases remaining between them. The germline V gene encodes CDR1 MNHEY and CDR2 SMNVEV (reference sequence).

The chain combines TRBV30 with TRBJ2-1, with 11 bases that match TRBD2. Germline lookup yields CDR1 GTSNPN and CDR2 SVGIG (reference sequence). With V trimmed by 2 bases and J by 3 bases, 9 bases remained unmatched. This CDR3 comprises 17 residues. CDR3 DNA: TGTGCCTGGAGTCCCCCACTAGCGGGAGCGTACTACAATGAGCAGTTCTTC. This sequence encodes CAWSPPLAGAYYNEQFF.

CDR3 region: CASSPQKGKLAYEQYF. CDR3 sequence (DNA): TGTGCCAGCTCACCACAAAAAGGGAAACTCGCCTACGAGCAGTACTTC. The rearrangement links TRBV18 to TRBJ2-7; D gene unclear. Looked up from germline, CDR1 is KGHSH and CDR2 is LQKENI. This CDR3 comprises 16 residues. Trimming cost V 1 base and J 2 bases, with 15 bases left between them.

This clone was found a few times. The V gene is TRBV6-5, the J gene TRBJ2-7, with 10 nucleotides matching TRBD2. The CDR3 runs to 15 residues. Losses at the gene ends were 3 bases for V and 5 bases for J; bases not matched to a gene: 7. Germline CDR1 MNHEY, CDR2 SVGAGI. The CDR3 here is CASSYASGRVNEQYF. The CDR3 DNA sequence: TGTGCCAGCAGTTATGCTAGCGGGAGAGTGAACGAGCAGTACTTC.

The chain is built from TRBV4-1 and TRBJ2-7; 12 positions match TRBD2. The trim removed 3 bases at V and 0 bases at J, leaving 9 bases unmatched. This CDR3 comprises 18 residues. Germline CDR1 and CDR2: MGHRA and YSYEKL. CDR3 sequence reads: CASSHPKTSGRPSYEQYF. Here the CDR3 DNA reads TGCGCCAGCAGCCATCCGAAAACTAGCGGGAGGCCCTCCTACGAGCAGTACTTC.

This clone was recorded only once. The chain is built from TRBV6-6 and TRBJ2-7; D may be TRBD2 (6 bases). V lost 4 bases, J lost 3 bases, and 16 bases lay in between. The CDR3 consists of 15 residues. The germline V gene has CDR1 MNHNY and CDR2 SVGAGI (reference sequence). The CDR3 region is CASSSPTIGSYEQYF. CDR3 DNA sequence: TGTGCCAGCAGTTCGCCCACGATCGGGAGCTACGAGCAGTACTTC.

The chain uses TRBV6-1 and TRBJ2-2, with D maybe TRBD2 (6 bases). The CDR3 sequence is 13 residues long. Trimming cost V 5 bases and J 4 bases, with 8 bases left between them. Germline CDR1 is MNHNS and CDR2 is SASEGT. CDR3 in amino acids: CASSKGGTGELFF. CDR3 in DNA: TGTGCCAGCAGTAAGGGAGGCACCGGGGAGCTGTTTTTT.

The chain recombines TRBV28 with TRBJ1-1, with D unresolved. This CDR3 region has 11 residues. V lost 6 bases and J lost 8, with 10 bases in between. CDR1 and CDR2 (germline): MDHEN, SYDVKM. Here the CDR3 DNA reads TGTGCCAGCAGCCTGAGGATAGAAGCTTTCTTT. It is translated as CASSLRIEAFF.

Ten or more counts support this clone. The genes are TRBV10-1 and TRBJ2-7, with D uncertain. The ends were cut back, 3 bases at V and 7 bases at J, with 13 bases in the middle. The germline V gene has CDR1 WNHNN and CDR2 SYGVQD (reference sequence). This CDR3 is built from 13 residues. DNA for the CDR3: TGCGCCAGCAGTGAAGGCGCTACGCGGGAGCAGTACTTC. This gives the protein CASSEGATREQYF.

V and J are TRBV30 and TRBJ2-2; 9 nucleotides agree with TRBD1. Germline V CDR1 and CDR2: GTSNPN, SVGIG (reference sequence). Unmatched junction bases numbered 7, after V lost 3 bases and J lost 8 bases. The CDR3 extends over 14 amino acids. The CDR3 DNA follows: TGTGCCTGGAGCATCAGGACAGGGGAAGGGGAGCTGTTTTTT. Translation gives CAWSIRTGEGELFF.

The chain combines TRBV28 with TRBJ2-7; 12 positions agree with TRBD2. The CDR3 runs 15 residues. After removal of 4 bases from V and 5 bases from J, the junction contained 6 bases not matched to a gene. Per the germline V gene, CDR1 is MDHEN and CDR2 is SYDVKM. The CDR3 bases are TGTGCCAGCAGTTCCCGACTAGCGGGAGTCAACGAGCAGTACTTC. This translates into CASSSRLAGVNEQYF.

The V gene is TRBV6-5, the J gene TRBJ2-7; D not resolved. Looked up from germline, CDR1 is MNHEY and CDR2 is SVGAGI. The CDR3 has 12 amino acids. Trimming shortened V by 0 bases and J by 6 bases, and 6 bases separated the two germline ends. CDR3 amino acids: CASSYSNGEQYF. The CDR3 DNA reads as TGTGCCAGCAGTTACTCGAATGGCGAGCAGTACTTC.

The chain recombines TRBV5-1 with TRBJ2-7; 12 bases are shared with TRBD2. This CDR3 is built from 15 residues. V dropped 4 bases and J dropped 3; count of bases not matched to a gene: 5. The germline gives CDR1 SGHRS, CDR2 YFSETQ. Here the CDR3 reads CASSETSGRVYEQYF. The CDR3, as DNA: TGCGCCAGCAGCGAGACTAGCGGGAGAGTCTACGAGCAGTACTTC. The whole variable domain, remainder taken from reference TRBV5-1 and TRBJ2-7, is KAGVTQTPRYLIKTRGQQVTLSCSPISGHRSVSWYQQTPGQGLQFLFEYFSETQRNKGNFPGRFSGRQFSNSRSEMNVSTLELGDSALYLCASSETSGRVYEQYFGPGTRLTVT.

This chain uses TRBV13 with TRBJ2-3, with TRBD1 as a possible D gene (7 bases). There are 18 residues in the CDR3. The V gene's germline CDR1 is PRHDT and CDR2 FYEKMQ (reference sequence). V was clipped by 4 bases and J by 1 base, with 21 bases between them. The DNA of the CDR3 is TGTGCCAGCAGCTCGGCGGGACAGAGTCATGGAGGCACAGATACGCAGTATTTT. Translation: CASSSAGQSHGGTDTQYF.

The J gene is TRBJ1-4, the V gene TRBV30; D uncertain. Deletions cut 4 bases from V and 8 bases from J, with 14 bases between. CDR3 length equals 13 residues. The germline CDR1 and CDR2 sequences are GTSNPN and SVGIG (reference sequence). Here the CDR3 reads CAWNLGGGEKLFF. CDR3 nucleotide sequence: TGTGCCTGGAATCTGGGTGGTGGAGAAAAACTGTTTTTT.

The CDR3 sequence is CASTTGQGRGGTYGYTF. The CDR3 DNA reads TGTGCCAGTACCACCGGCCAGGGGCGAGGGGGGACCTATGGCTACACCTTC. The rearrangement uses TRBV19 and TRBJ1-2; D is possibly TRBD1 (6 bases). V lost 7 bases to trimming and J lost 4 bases, with 25 bases between them. From germline, CDR1 is LNHDA and CDR2 SQIVND (reference sequence). This CDR3 comprises 17 residues.